This T cell receptor (beta chain) was retrieved from a study of blood T cell repertoires in COVID-19 (dated by TCRdb to the early 2020s). About the full investigation: The collaborator samples originated in the United States, Italy and Spain and spanned the acute and convalescent phases of COVID-19. The sample metadata nearly always contained a de-identified subject ID, COVID-19 status, age in years and sex. The prospective study material was composed of cDNA or gDNA derived from T cells, B-cell-depleted T cells, or PBMCs. The samples were drawn from the first 160 participants of the ongoing ImmuneRACE study and from roughly 1,300 subjects provided by 6 global collaborators. The repertoires were made available in a free public database intended to serve as a resource for research on the immune response to SARS-CoV-2. Subjects who had been exposed to COVID-19, were actively infected with it, or had recovered from it provided the deeply sampled blood TCRbeta repertoires that made up the dataset. Where available, HLA class I and class II types were taken from metadata supplied by the sample provider and were not determined by assay-based typing. The research as a whole found: How much clinical and demographic metadata was included differed by source and by participant, and the metadata was provided uncurated.

Comments on this clone: Its antigen is still unknown. The input lacks base qualities; no much larger clone sits a single base away.

Participants in the prospective study were aged about 18 to 95 years, lived in under 30 United States geographic areas, and enrolled through a virtual design. To assign participants to cohorts, the prospective study relied on clinical history that participants themselves reported in a screening survey and a study questionnaire. For ImmuneRACE Cohort 3, a participant was defined as recovered based on two consecutive negative NP/OP PCR tests, clearance by a healthcare professional, or resolution of symptoms. In the prospective study, whole blood, serum and a nasopharyngeal or oropharyngeal swab were collected from each participant by mobile phlebotomists. Prospective study participants could optionally give additional blood draws and questionnaires over a roughly 2-month period. Before DNA extraction, prospective study blood samples were shipped either frozen or at room temperature. V is cut by 8 bases and J by 0 bases, and the space between the germline ends is 11 bases. CDR1 and CDR2, looked up from the germline V gene, are MDHEN and SYDVKM. The CDR3 starts with the cysteine, ends with the valine, and has 13 residues. Just CDR3 DNA is preserved here, 39 bases in frame from base 1.

TCRbeta CDR3 regions were amplified from genomic DNA by means of the immunoSEQ Assay, a bias-controlled multiplex PCR. Per the source publication's procedure: The number of nucleated cells in each sample was estimated by amplification of reference gene primers within the assay. Sequence reads were collapsed and filtered to measure the absolute abundance of every unique TCRbeta CDR3 rearrangement. For each sample, productive Simpson clonality was calculated as the square root of Simpson's diversity index over productive rearrangements. In TCRdb, the immuneACCESS table is reduced to in-frame sequences with V and J assigned. These tables do not hold every clone; where another copy was compared, an unresolved V gene accounts for under half, and the others remain unexplained. From that table come the V and J calls and clone size; the DNA was used to work out D and trimming. The sample table records about 460,000 clones; approximately 90% of these occur just once. Together, the top ten hold just over 8% of the sample.

The sequence links TRBV28 to TRBJ2-7; a confident D gene designation cannot be given. The source is an older woman who had recovered from COVID-19. The material sequenced was PBMCs or T cells enriched from blood (not recorded which). Read as DNA, the sequence is TGTGCCAGCGCAGGATTGAGCTCCTACGAGCAGTACGTC. The encoded protein is CASAGLSSYEQYV.